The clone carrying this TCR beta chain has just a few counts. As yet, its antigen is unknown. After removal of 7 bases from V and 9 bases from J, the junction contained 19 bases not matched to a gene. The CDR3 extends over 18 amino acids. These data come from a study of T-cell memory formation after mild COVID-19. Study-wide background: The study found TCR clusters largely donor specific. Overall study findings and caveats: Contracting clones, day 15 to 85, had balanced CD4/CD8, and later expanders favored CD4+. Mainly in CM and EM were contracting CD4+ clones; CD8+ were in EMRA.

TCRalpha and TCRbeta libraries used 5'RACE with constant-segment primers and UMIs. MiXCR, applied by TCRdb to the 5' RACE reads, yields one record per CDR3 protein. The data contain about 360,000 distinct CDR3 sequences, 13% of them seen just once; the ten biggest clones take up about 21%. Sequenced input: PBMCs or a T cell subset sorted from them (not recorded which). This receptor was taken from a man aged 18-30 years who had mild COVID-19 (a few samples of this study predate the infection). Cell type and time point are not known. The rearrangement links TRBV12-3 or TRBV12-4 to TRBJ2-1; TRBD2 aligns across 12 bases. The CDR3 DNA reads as TGTGCCAGCACTCCCCGAGGGGTTCTAGCGGGGGGGTCAGGTGAGCAGTTCTTC. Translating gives CASTPRGVLAGGSGEQFF.